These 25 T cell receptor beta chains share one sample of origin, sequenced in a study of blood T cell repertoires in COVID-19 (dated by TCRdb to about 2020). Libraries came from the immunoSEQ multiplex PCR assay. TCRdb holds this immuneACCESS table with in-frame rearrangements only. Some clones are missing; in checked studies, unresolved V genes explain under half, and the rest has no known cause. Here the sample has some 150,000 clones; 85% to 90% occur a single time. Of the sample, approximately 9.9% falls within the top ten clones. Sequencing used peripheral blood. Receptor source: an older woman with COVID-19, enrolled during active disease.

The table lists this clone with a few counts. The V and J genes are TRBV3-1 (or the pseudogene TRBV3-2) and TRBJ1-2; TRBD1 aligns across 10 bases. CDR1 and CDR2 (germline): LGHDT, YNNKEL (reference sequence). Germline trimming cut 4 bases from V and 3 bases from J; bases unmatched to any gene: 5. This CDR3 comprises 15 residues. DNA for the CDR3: TGTGCCAGCAGCCTCCGGACAGGGGGGCACTATGGCTACACCTTC. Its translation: CASSLRTGGHYGYTF.

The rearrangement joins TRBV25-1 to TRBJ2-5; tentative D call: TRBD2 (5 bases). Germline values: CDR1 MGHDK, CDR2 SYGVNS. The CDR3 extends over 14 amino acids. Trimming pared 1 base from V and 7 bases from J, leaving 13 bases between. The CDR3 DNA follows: TGTGCCAGCAGTGAATTCAAGGTAGGAGGGACCCAGTACTTC. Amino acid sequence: CASSEFKVGGTQYF.

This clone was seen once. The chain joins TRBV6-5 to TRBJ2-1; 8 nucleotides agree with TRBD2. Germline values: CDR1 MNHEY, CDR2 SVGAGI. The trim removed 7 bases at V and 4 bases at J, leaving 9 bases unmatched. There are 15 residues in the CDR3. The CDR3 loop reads CASTPYGLAYNEQFF. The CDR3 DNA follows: TGTGCCAGCACCCCATACGGACTAGCATACAATGAGCAGTTCTTC.

CDR3 sequence: CATSPPGGPANEQFF. Written as DNA, the CDR3 is TGTGCCACCAGCCCACCCGGGGGGCCGGCCAATGAGCAGTTCTTC. The rearrangement links TRBV15 to TRBJ2-1, with D maybe TRBD2 (7 bases). This CDR3 is built from 15 residues. Germline V gene data show CDR1 as LNHNV and CDR2 as YYDKDF (reference sequence). The V gene lost 5 bases and the J gene lost 6 bases, with 17 bases spanning the gap.

Written as DNA, the CDR3 is TGTGCCAGCAGTGAATGGACTTATAGCAATCAGCCCCAGCATTTT. It encodes CASSEWTYSNQPQHF. The V gene is TRBV6-1, the J gene TRBJ1-5; D is ambiguous. CDR1 is MNHNS, CDR2 SASEGT, per germline. CDR3 length: 15 residues. The V end lost 2 bases, the J end lost 0 bases, and 8 bases lay between the germline ends.

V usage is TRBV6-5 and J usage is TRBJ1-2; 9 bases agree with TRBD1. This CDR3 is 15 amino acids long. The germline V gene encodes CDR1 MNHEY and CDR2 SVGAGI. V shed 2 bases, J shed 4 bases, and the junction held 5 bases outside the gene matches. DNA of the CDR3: TGTGCCAGCAGTTACCGTACAGGGGGCGCCTATGGCTACACCTTC. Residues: CASSYRTGGAYGYTF.

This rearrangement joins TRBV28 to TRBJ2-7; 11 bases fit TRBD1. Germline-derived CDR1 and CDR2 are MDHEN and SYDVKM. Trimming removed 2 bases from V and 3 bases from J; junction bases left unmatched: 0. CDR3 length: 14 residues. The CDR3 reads CASSLGTGGYEQYF. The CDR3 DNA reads TGTGCCAGCAGTTTAGGGACAGGGGGCTACGAGCAGTACTTC.

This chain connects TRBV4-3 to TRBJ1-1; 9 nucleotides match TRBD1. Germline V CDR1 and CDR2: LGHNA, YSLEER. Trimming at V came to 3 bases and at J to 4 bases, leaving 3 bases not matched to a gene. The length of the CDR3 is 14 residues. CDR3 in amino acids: CASSQATGGTEAFF. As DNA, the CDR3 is TGCGCCAGCAGCCAGGCGACAGGGGGCACTGAAGCTTTCTTT.

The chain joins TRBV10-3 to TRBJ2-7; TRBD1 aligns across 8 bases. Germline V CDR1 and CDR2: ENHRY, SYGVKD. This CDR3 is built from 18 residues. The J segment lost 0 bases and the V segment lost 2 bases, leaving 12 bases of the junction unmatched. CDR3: CAISEPSDRARSSYEQYF. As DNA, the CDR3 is TGTGCCATCAGTGAGCCCTCGGACAGGGCCCGAAGCTCCTACGAGCAGTACTTC.

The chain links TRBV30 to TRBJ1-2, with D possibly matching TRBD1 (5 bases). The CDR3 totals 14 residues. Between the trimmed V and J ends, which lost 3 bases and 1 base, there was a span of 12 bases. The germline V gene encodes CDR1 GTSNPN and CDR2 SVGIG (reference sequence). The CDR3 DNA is TGTGCCTGGAGCCCTCAGACAGTTAACTATGGCTACACCTTC. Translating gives CAWSPQTVNYGYTF.

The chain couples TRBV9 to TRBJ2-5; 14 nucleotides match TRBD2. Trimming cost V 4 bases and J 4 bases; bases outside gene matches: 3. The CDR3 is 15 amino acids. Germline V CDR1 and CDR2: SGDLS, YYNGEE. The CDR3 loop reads CASSTGLAGGETQYF. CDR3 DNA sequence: TGTGCCAGCAGCACCGGACTAGCGGGAGGAGAGACCCAGTACTTC.

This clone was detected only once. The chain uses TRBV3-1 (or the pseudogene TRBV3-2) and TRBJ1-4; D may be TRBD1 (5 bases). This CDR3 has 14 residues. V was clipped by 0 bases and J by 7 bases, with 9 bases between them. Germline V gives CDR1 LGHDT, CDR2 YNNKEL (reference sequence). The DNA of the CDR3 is TGTGCCAGCAGCCAAGATTGGGGGGTTGAAAAACTGTTTTTT. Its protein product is CASSQDWGVEKLFF.

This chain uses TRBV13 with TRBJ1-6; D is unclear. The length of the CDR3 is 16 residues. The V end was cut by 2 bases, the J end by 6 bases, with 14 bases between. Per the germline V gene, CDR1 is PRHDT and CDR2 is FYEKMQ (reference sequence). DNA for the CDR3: TGTGCCAGCAGCTTATCAGGTTCTCGCCGTAATTCACCCCTCCACTTT. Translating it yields CASSLSGSRRNSPLHF. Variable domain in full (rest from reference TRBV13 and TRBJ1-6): AAGVIQSPRHLIKEKRETATLKCYPIPRHDTVYWYQQGPGQDPQFLISFYEKMQSDKGSIPDRFSAQQFSDYHSELNMSSLELGDSALYFCASSLSGSRRNSPLHFGNGTRLTVT.

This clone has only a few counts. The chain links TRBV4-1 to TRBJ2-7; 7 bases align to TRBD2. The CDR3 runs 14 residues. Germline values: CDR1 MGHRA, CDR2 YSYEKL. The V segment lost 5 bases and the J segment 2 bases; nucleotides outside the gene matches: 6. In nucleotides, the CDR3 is TGCGCCAGCAGCTCAGGACTAGGAACCTACGAGCAGTACTTC. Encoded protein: CASSSGLGTYEQYF.

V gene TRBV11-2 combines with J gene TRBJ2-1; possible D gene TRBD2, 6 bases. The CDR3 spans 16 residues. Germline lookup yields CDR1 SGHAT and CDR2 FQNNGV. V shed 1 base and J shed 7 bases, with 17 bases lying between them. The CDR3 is CASSLGAGLALNEQFF. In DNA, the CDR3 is TGTGCCAGCAGCTTAGGGGCCGGTCTAGCGTTAAATGAGCAGTTCTTC.

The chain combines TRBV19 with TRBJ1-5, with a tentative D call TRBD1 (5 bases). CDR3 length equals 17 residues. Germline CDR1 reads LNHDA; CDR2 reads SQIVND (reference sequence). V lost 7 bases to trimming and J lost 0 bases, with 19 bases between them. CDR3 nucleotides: TGTGCCAGTACCATCCCTCAGGGCGGTTATAGCAATCAGCCCCAGCATTTT. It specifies CASTIPQGGYSNQPQHF.

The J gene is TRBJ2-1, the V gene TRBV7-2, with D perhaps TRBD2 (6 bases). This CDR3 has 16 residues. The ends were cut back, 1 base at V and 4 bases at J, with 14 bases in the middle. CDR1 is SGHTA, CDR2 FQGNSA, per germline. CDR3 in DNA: TGTGCCAGCAGCTTAGACATAGCGGTGAGATACAATGAGCAGTTCTTC. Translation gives CASSLDIAVRYNEQFF.

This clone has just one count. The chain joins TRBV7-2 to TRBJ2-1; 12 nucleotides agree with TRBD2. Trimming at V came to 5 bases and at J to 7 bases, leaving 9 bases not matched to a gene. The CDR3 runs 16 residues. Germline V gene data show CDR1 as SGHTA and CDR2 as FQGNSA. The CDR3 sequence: CASSRGLAGGRNEQFF. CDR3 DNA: TGTGCCAGCAGCCGGGGGCTAGCGGGAGGGAGGAATGAGCAGTTCTTC. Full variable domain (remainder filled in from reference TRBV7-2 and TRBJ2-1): GAGVSQSPSNKVTEKGKDVELRCDPISGHTALYWYRQSLGQGLEFLIYFQGNSAPDKSGLPSDRFSAERTGGSVSTLTIQRTQQEDSAVYLCASSRGLAGGRNEQFFGPGTRLTVL.

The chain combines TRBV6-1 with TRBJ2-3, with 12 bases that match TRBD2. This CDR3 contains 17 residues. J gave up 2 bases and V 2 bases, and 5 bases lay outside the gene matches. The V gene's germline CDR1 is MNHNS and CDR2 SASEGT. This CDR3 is CASSESSGRALTDTQYF. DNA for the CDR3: TGTGCCAGCAGTGAATCTAGCGGGAGGGCCCTCACAGATACGCAGTATTTT.

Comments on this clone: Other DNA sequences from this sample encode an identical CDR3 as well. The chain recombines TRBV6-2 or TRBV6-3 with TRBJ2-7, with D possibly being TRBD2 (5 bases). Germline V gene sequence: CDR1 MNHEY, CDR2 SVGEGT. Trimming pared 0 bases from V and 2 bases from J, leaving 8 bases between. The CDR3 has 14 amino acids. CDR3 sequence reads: CASSYSRGTYEQYF. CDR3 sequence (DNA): TGTGCCAGCAGTTACTCGAGAGGGACCTACGAGCAGTACTTC.

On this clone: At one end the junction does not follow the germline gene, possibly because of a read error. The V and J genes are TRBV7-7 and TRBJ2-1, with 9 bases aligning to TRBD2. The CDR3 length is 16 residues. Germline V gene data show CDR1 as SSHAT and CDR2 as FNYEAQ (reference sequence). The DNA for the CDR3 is TGTGCTAGCAGCTTAGGACTAGCGAGCTCCTACAATGAGCAGTTCTTC. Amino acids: CASSLGLASSYNEQFF.

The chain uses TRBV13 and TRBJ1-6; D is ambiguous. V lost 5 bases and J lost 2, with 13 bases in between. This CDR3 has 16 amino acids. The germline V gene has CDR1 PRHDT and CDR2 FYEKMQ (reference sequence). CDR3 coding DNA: TGTGCCAGCAGCCGGACGGGAAATCCCTATAATTCACCCCTCCACTTT. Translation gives CASSRTGNPYNSPLHF.

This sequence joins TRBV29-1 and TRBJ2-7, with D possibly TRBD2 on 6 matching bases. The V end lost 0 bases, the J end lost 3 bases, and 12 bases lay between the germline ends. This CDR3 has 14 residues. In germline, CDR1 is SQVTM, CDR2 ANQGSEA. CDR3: CSVEDRDGSYEQYF. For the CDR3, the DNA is TGCAGCGTTGAAGATCGGGACGGGAGCTACGAGCAGTACTTC.

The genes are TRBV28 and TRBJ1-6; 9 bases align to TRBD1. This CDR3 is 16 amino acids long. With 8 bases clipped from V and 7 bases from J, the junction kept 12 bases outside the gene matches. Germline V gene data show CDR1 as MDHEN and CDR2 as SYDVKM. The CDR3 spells CASQRGGTGQNSPLHF. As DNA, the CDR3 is TGTGCCAGCCAGAGGGGGGGGACAGGGCAAAATTCACCCCTCCACTTT.

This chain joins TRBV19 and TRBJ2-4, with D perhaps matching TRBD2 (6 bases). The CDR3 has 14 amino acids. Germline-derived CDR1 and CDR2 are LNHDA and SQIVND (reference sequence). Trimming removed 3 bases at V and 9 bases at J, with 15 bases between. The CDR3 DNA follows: TGTGCCAGTAGTATGTCGGGAGCGGTGGTCATTCAGTACTTC. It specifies CASSMSGAVVIQYF.